This entry features one T cell receptor beta chain sequence. Antigen: not known. Sequenced by immunoSEQ multiplex PCR; TCRdb stores in-frame clones only, minus some. The sample yields approximately 160,000 clones, just over 90% seen once. The sample belongs to a study of T cell responses to AZD1222 COVID-19 vaccine. Regarding the study as a whole: Reports say nearly half of spike-specific TCRs go after unmutated variant regions.

Germline V gene data show CDR1 as SNHLY and CDR2 as FYNNEI. This CDR3 has 13 residues. Trimming took 6 bases from V and 4 from J; bases not matched to a gene: 6. The sequencing used peripheral blood, collected 28 days after the second AZD1222 dose. This sequence was found in an adult who received the AZD1222 COVID-19 vaccine. The chain combines TRBV2 with TRBJ2-7, with 7 bases fitting TRBD1. CDR3 sequence reads: CASRTGVGYEQYF. The CDR3 DNA follows: TGTGCCAGCAGAACAGGGGTTGGTTACGAGCAGTACTTC.